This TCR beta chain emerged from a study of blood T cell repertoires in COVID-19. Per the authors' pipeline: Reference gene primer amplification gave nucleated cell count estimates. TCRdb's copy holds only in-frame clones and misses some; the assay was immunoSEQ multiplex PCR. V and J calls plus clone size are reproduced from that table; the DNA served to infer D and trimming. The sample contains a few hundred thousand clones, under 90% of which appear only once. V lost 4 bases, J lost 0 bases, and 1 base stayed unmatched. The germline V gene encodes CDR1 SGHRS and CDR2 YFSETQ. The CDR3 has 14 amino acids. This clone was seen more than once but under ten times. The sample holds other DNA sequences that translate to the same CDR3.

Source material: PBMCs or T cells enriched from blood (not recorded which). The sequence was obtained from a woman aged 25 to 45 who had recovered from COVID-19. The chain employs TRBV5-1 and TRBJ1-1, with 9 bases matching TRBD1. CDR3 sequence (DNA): TGCGCCAGCAGCGGGACAGGGTTGAACACTGAAGCTTTCTTT. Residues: CASSGTGLNTEAFF.